This T cell receptor (beta chain) was obtained from a study of T cell changes during pregnancy in multiple sclerosis. The repertoire was sequenced with immunoSEQ multiplex PCR; TCRdb's copy has only in-frame clones and lacks some. The sample lists tens of thousands of clones; about 88% were seen once. J lost 4 bases, V lost 7 bases, and 9 bases had no gene match. Germline loops: CDR1 MNHEY, CDR2 SVGAGI. There are 15 residues in the CDR3. This sample comprised CD8+ T cells from peripheral blood mononuclear cells, obtained in the second trimester of pregnancy. The chain employs TRBV6-5 and TRBJ2-5; 10 bases match TRBD2. The source of this sequence is a female donor with multiple sclerosis, enrolled in a pregnancy study. The CDR3 loop is CASKLAGTLGETQYF. DNA for the CDR3: TGTGCCAGCAAACTAGCGGGAACACTAGGAGAGACCCAGTACTTC.